The 8 T cell receptor beta chains given below trace back to one sample, sequenced in a study of blood T cell repertoires in COVID-19. Clones were read by immunoSEQ multiplex PCR, and TCRdb kept only the in-frame ones, dropping some. The table includes around 190,000 clones, approximately 85% detected once. The material sequenced was peripheral blood. The origin of the receptors is a woman aged 60-75 years with acute or convalescent COVID-19.

In this sample, this clone turned up a few times. The chain couples TRBV10-3 to TRBJ1-2; D possibly corresponds to TRBD1 (6 bases). The V gene's germline CDR1 is ENHRY and CDR2 SYGVKD. CDR3 size: 15 residues. V shed 6 bases and J shed 0 bases, with 14 bases lying between them. CDR3 amino acids: CAIRAQGIANYGYTF. Here the CDR3 DNA reads TGTGCCATCAGGGCACAGGGCATAGCTAACTATGGCTACACCTTC.

This clone was counted a few times. The chain employs TRBV4-1 and TRBJ1-6; 8 positions match TRBD1. Germline trimming cut 0 bases from V and 12 bases from J; bases unmatched to any gene: 4. The CDR3 consists of 14 residues. Germline V lookup: CDR1 MGHRA, CDR2 YSYEKL. The CDR3 loop reads CASSQETGGEPLHF. The CDR3 nucleotides read TGCGCCAGCAGCCAAGAAACAGGGGGGGAACCCCTCCACTTT.

The chain uses TRBV10-1 and TRBJ2-3; 9 bases map to TRBD2. After removal of 3 bases from V and 6 bases from J, the junction contained 4 bases not matched to a gene. The CDR3 totals 14 residues. Germline CDR1 is WNHNN and CDR2 is SYGVQD (reference sequence). CDR3 DNA: TGCGCCAGCAGTGATGCGGGAGGGCTGGATACGCAGTATTTT. Protein product: CASSDAGGLDTQYF.

This chain links TRBV6-5 with TRBJ1-6, with D unresolved. Trimming took off 3 bases at V and 11 bases at J, with 8 bases between the two ends. The CDR3 is 12 amino acids. Germline V gene sequence: CDR1 MNHEY, CDR2 SVGAGI. Here the CDR3 reads CASSYSSAPLHF. CDR3 sequence (DNA): TGTGCCAGCAGTTATTCTTCGGCACCCCTCCACTTT.

The chain recombines TRBV28 with TRBJ1-2; possible D gene TRBD1, 6 bases. CDR3 length: 14 residues. The V gene lost 4 bases and the J gene lost 3 bases, with 12 bases spanning the gap. The germline V gene has CDR1 MDHEN and CDR2 SYDVKM. This chain's CDR3 is CASSSRQVYYGYTF. The CDR3, as DNA: TGTGCCAGCAGTTCTAGACAGGTCTACTATGGCTACACCTTC.

The chain is built from TRBV6-1 and TRBJ1-4; TRBD1 might be the D (5 bases). The V end was cut by 3 bases, the J end by 8 bases, with 13 bases between. Germline values: CDR1 MNHNS, CDR2 SASEGT. This CDR3 spans 14 amino acids. The CDR3 loop reads CASSEAGVGEKLFF. DNA for the CDR3: TGTGCCAGCAGTGAGGCGGGGGTAGGGGAAAAACTGTTTTTT.

This clone was picked up one time. The V gene is TRBV7-3, the J gene TRBJ2-1; 10 bases fit TRBD1. Looked up from germline, CDR1 is SGHTA and CDR2 is FQGTGA. The trim removed 1 base at V and 4 bases at J, leaving 1 base unmatched. The CDR3 is 15 amino acids. The CDR3 region is CASSLRGQGYNEQFF. In DNA, the CDR3 is TGTGCCAGCAGCTTAAGGGGACAGGGGTACAATGAGCAGTTCTTC.

The V call is TRBV5-1, the J call TRBJ1-2, with TRBD1 matching 7 bases. The ends lost 2 bases at V and 3 bases at J; junction bases unmatched: 7. Germline-derived CDR1 and CDR2 are SGHRS and YFSETQ. The CDR3 is 15 amino acids. The CDR3 protein is CASSLSPTGDYGYTF. CDR3 coding DNA: TGCGCCAGCAGCTTAAGCCCTACAGGGGACTATGGCTACACCTTC.